This T cell receptor beta chain was captured by sequencing in a study of T cell repertoires in cytomegalovirus infection. Background on the study: The public TCR beta signatures pointed to both CMV infection and matching HLA type.

Notes on this clonotype: What it recognizes is unknown.

TCRdb itself ran the reads through MiXCR, one entry per CDR3 protein. The table has about 78,000 distinct CDR3 sequences, about 40% seen once. Germline V gives CDR1 SGHTA, CDR2 FQGNSA. Trimming cost V 4 bases and J 6 bases; bases outside gene matches: 9. The CDR3 consists of 18 residues. This material consisted of CD8+ T cells from cultured PBMCs, taken from culture after CMV antigen stimulation. The TCR originated in a human donor in good health (CMV status not recorded). Some clones in this sample may be carry-over from other donors' samples. V and J are TRBV7-2 and TRBJ2-2; 15 bases fit TRBD2. CDR3 loop: CASSSTMGTSGGSGELFF. The CDR3 DNA sequence: TGTGCCAGCAGCTCAACTATGGGGACTAGCGGGGGGTCCGGGGAGCTGTTTTTT.